These 17 T cell receptor beta chains came from one sample sequenced in a study of technical replicates of blood from a handful of donors. TCRdb keeps only in-frame clones here, not all; method: immunoSEQ multiplex PCR. Of some 14,000 clones in the sample, roughly 80% were seen once. The specimen sequenced was PBMCs. The receptors come from a human donor in good health.

This clone occurred a few times. The rearrangement joins TRBV27 to TRBJ2-1, with 7 bases aligning to TRBD1. J gave up 4 bases and V 7 bases, and 1 base lay outside the gene matches. Germline V gives CDR1 MNHEY, CDR2 SMNVEV (reference sequence). The CDR3 runs to 12 residues. For the CDR3, the DNA is TGTGCCAGCATGACAGGGTACAATGAGCAGTTCTTC. This sequence encodes CASMTGYNEQFF.

The chain is built from TRBV25-1 and TRBJ1-3; 8 bases map to TRBD1. After removal of 4 bases from V and 0 bases from J, the junction contained 5 bases not matched to a gene. This CDR3 region has 16 residues. Germline CDR1 is MGHDK and CDR2 is SYGVNS. This chain's CDR3 is CASSGNRGSSGNTIYF. CDR3 DNA: TGTGCCAGCAGTGGGAACAGGGGGAGCTCTGGAAACACCATATATTTT.

This chain connects TRBV19 to TRBJ2-3; TRBD2 might be the D (7 bases). The CDR3 covers 16 residues. Per the germline V gene, CDR1 is LNHDA and CDR2 is SQIVND (reference sequence). V lost 2 bases, J lost 5 bases, and 17 bases lay in between. The CDR3 is CASSITGGGGGDTQYF. Here the CDR3 DNA reads TGTGCCAGTAGTATAACCGGCGGAGGGGGGGGAGATACGCAGTATTTT.

Here the CDR3 reads CASSPDRDTGELFF. Here the CDR3 DNA reads TGTGCCAGCAGCCCGGACAGGGACACCGGGGAGCTGTTTTTT. The V call is TRBV7-3, the J call TRBJ2-2, with TRBD1 matching 8 bases. This CDR3 has 14 residues. The V gene's germline CDR1 is SGHTA and CDR2 FQGTGA. V shed 5 bases and J 3 bases; nucleotides not matched to a gene: 2.

The chain is built from TRBV11-3 and TRBJ2-1; TRBD2 aligns across 12 bases. The CDR3 is made up of 16 amino acids. Trimming at V came to 5 bases and at J to 6 bases, leaving 8 bases not matched to a gene. In germline, CDR1 is SGHNT, CDR2 YENEEA. CDR3 coding DNA: TGTGCCAGCAGCACCGGACTAGCGGGGAGGGGCAATGAGCAGTTCTTC. It is translated as CASSTGLAGRGNEQFF.

V and J are TRBV5-1 and TRBJ2-7; a possible D gene is TRBD1 (5 bases). V shed 2 bases and J shed 4 bases, with 10 bases lying between them. This CDR3 has 13 residues. Germline V gives CDR1 SGHRS, CDR2 YFSETQ. CDR3 DNA sequence: TGCGCCAGCAGCTTTCAGGGTACGTACGAGCAGTACTTC. Protein: CASSFQGTYEQYF.

The rearrangement uses TRBV10-2 and TRBJ2-1; D gene ambiguous. This CDR3 comprises 16 residues. Germline V CDR1 and CDR2: WSHSY, SAAADI. V lost 2 bases to trimming and J lost 0 bases, with 11 bases between them. In DNA, the CDR3 is TGCGCCAGCAGTGAGAACTACCCAAGCTCCTACAATGAGCAGTTCTTC. Protein sequence: CASSENYPSSYNEQFF.

The V gene is TRBV27, the J gene TRBJ2-7, with 15 bases matching TRBD2. This CDR3 is 15 amino acids long. Trimming at V came to 6 bases and at J to 2 bases, leaving 2 bases not matched to a gene. Germline V gives CDR1 MNHEY, CDR2 SMNVEV (reference sequence). CDR3 sequence: CASRGLAGGPYEQYF. Here the CDR3 DNA reads TGTGCCAGCAGAGGACTAGCGGGAGGGCCCTACGAGCAGTACTTC.

The chain has TRBV28 and TRBJ1-5; 8 bases line up with TRBD1. V was clipped by 3 bases and J by 6 bases; unmatched bases: 10. The CDR3 loop spans 16 amino acids. CDR1 is MDHEN, CDR2 SYDVKM, per germline. For the CDR3, the DNA is TGTGCCAGCAGTTTCTCTCGTGGACAGGGTGCTCAGCCCCAGCATTTT. This gives the protein CASSFSRGQGAQPQHF.

This rearrangement joins TRBV29-1 to TRBJ2-1; 14 nucleotides align to TRBD2. J lost 9 bases, V lost 7 bases, and 8 bases had no gene match. The germline V gene encodes CDR1 SQVTM and CDR2 ANQGSEA. The CDR3 is 14 amino acids. In DNA form, the CDR3 reads TGCAGCGGGAGGGGACTAGCGGGAGCGAGTGAGCAGTTCTTC. It translates to CSGRGLAGASEQFF.

The chain joins TRBV5-1 to TRBJ2-7; the D gene is possibly TRBD1 (5 bases). There are 13 residues in the CDR3. Germline CDR1 reads SGHRS; CDR2 reads YFSETQ. The V and J ends lost 5 bases and 3 bases respectively, with 12 bases between them. The DNA of the CDR3 is TGCGCCAGCAGAGCCGGTCAGGGCTACGAGCAGTACTTC. It translates to CASRAGQGYEQYF.

The chain is built from TRBV6-1 and TRBJ2-5, with D tentatively TRBD1 (6 bases). Germline loops: CDR1 MNHNS, CDR2 SASEGT. The V end was cut by 6 bases, the J end by 5 bases, with 13 bases between. This CDR3 is built from 13 residues. The CDR3 is CASRSQGKETQYF. CDR3 DNA: TGTGCCAGCAGGAGTCAGGGGAAGGAGACCCAGTACTTC.

The chain couples TRBV19 to TRBJ1-1; D gene uncertain. CDR3 size: 15 residues. Germline V gives CDR1 LNHDA, CDR2 SQIVND (reference sequence). V lost 3 bases and J lost 5, with 16 bases in between. CDR3 nucleotide sequence: TGTGCCAGTAGTATTCGGGGAGGTGGGGTTACTGAAGCTTTCTTT. It encodes CASSIRGGGVTEAFF.

V is TRBV4-2 and J is TRBJ2-7, with 7 bases aligning to TRBD2. Germline loops: CDR1 LGHNA, CDR2 YNFKEQ. The V gene end was trimmed by 4 bases and the J gene end by 0 bases; junction bases not matched to a gene: 9. The CDR3 spans 16 residues. The CDR3 here is CASSPHPSGSSYEQYF. CDR3 bases: TGTGCCAGCAGCCCCCATCCTAGCGGAAGCTCCTACGAGCAGTACTTC.

This chain connects TRBV4-1 to TRBJ2-3; TRBD2 aligns across 9 bases. V was pared by 0 bases and J by 2 bases, with 9 bases of the junction left unmatched. CDR1 MGHRA and CDR2 YSYEKL come from the germline V gene. The CDR3 has 18 residues. The CDR3 DNA reads TGCGCCAGCAGCCAAGAGTCGCTAGCGGGAATCAACACAGATACGCAGTATTTT. Translated: CASSQESLAGINTDTQYF.

The chain links TRBV7-9 to TRBJ2-5; a weak D match, TRBD2 (5 bases). This CDR3 has 14 amino acids. Germline-derived CDR1 and CDR2 are SEHNR and FQNEAQ (reference sequence). The ends were cut back, 6 bases at V and 4 bases at J, with 15 bases in the middle. The CDR3 bases are TGTGCCAGCAGTTTTGAAGGAGGCATAGAGACCCAGTACTTC. The encoded protein is CASSFEGGIETQYF.

This sequence joins TRBV28 and TRBJ2-3; D not resolved. CDR1 and CDR2 from the germline V gene are MDHEN and SYDVKM. This CDR3 comprises 13 residues. Deletions cut 1 base from V and 13 bases from J, with 15 bases between. The CDR3 reads CASSLSQTGVEYF. CDR3 bases: TGTGCCAGCAGTTTATCCCAAACCGGAGTCGAGTATTTT.